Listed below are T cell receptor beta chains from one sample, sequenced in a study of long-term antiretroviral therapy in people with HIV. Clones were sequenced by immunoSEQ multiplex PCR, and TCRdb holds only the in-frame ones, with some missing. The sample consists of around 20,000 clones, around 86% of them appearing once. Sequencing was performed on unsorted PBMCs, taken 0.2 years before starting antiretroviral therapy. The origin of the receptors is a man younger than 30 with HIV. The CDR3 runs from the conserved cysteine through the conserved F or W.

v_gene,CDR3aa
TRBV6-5,CASSPGTIFYNEQFF
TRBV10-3,CAISEGRGDRNQPQHF
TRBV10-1,CARRGTEAFF
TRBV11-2,CASSFTGGAYEQYF
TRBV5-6,CASSLDRDIEAFF
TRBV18,CASSPQYRGSNEQFF
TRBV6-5,CASGPPGLEAFF
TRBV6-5,CASSYSPLDTQYF
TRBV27,CATGPPYTGELFF
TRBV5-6,CASSFRGAGANVLTF
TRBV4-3,CASSQDRGSGNTIYF
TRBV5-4,CASSLYQGAFSYEQYF
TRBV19,CASRDRVANYGYTF
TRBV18,CASSPGSGKEGQPQHF
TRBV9,CASSGHGQGEGRNTGELFF
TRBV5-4,CASSWTPGTQPQHF
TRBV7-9,CASSLSTDTQYF
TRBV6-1,CASSEFHLVGAYEQYF
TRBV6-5,CASNDVRRTAQFF
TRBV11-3,CASSPGGGDTQYF
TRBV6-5,CASSYPGGPNEQYF
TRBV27,CASSRTSPNPRQFF
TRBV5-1,CASSLGTGGPYTEAFF
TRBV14,CASSYHSYNEQFF
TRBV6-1,CASSEWSRPQETQYF
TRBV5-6,CASSRGGWGLLGDTQYF
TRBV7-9,CASSFSTGEAEAFF
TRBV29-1,CSVEQAGYTF
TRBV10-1,CASSEKGVGLTYEQYF
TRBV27,CASSLGGDTQYF
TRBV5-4,CASKERWGETQYF
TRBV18,CASSPVVDTSNEQFF